The entry below describes one T cell receptor beta chain. Its antigen is still unknown. No base quality values were provided; no much bigger clone lies one nucleotide off. From a lookup of the germline V gene, CDR1 and CDR2 are SNHLY and FYNNEI. From cysteine to phenylalanine, the CDR3 is 15 amino acids long. Left in the record is the CDR3 DNA by itself, 45 bases read in frame from the first base. V is reduced by 8 bases and J by 2 bases, leaving a spacing of 19 bases between them. The data were obtained in a study of shared clonotypes between healthy human individuals (dated by TCRdb to the early 2020s). Regarding the study in general: The cohort comprised a couple of women and a few men aged 18 to 49 years. To estimate repertoire size and how much clonotypes are shared between individuals, the study performed deep sequencing of blood TCR repertoires from a few healthy adults. For each donor, CD4 naive and CD4 memory were each run on three plates, CD8 naive on two plates, and CD8 memory on one plate. Per donor, leukapheresis produced somewhere between about 0.94 and 9.5 billion PBMCs. Libraries were prepared and TCR repertoires were sequenced by different laboratories using diverse techniques, in order to increase sequencing depth and limit assay-specific biases.

Donors were healthy HIV-negative adults with no recently reported acute infections or vaccinations. Every donor was a Caucasian adult residing in Nashville, Tennessee, USA. CD8 memory samples combined magnetically selected CD45RO+ cells with CCR7-negative CD45RA+ effector memory (TemRA) cells. After blood collection by leukapheresis, PBMCs were isolated using Ficoll-Histopaque density gradient centrifugation and then cryopreserved in the vapor phase of liquid nitrogen. Purity and quantity of every magnetically sorted T cell population were checked by analytical flow cytometry. Each sorted fraction had its genomic DNA isolated and then quantified by UV absorbance on a Nanodrop 2000c. TCR CDR3 regions were amplified from genomic DNA by multiplex PCR using the deep immunoSEQ assay. Extracted genomic DNA from each cell subset was distributed evenly across all wells of several immunoSEQ 96-well plates, and each plate was treated as a replicate. For sorted subsets, roughly 200 ng genomic DNA, equal to about 30,000 T cell genomes, was loaded into each replicate PCR. Purified libraries were measured with a Qubit 3.0 fluorometer, size-checked on a Bioanalyzer 2100, and measured again with the KAPA Library Quantification kit. Every immunoSEQ 96-well plate was sequenced on a separate single-read 150-cycle Illumina NextSeq 550 flow cell. Regarding the original processing steps: Because only junctional sequences without quality scores were contained in the immunoSEQ output, filtering matching that applied to full-length reads could not be performed. To assign V/J genes and CDR3, sequences were annotated using PyIR, a Python wrapper for IgBLAST v1.9, with IMGT germline references. Reads with weak V/J assignments (E-value above 1e-6), missing CDR3, stop codons, out-of-frame junctions, or ambiguous translated residues were removed. A V3J clonotype was defined by an identical inferred V gene, J gene, and CDR3 amino acid sequence. Percentage overlap between repertoires was computed as shared unique clonotypes divided by the size of the smaller repertoire. Three approaches were used to assess repertoire richness: RTK rarefaction, the Chao1 estimator, and Recon v2.1 estimates of unobserved clonotypes. OLGA was used to compute generation probabilities for all TCRbeta clonotypes that the gDNA method yielded from a handful of donors. What TCRdb holds here is the immuneACCESS table cut down to in-frame rearrangements. Part of the clones is not present; checked against another copy, under half of the missing clones reflect an unresolved V gene, and the others are unexplained. V and J calls and clone size are copied from that table; D and trimming were computed from the DNA. The sample table contains roughly 300,000 clones; only one count was recorded for roughly 87% of them. Roughly 16% of the sample is held by the ten biggest clonotypes.

The research as a whole found: Even with the large sequencing depth, rarefaction of the sorted-subset datasets indicated that sequencing was incomplete. Naive subsets generally had larger estimated clonotype richness than memory subsets did. Sampling was limited to blood, and TCR repertoires in tissue likely differ from TCR repertoires in blood. Clonotypes shared by all four sorted-subset donors showed higher generation probabilities than non-shared clonotypes. The genetic and exposure-history diversity represented was limited by the small number of donors. Around 5% of naive CD4, roughly 3.5% of naive CD8, approximately 2.2% of memory CD4, and over 0.35% of memory CD8 clonotypes were shared across several donors. Pairwise subsampling indicated that sequencing depth was expected to affect the degree of clonotype sharing among donors.

The sequence was obtained from a young man in good health. The sequenced sample was memory CD8+ T cells sorted from blood. Read against the paper, the sample's cell subset or site label means: CD45RO+ cells pooled with CCR7-negative TemRA cells. The chain employs TRBV2 and TRBJ2-7; the D gene cannot be named for sure. The CDR3 region has the sequence CASRISTGSPYEQYF. The DNA is as follows: TGTGCCAGCCGGATCTCGACGGGCAGCCCCTACGAGCAGTACTTC.